This T cell receptor beta chain stems from a study of radiation and T cells in renal cell carcinoma. CDR3 length: 15 amino acids. Per the germline V gene, CDR1 is SGDLS and CDR2 is YYNGEE. The ends were cut back, 1 base at V and 4 bases at J, with 14 bases in the middle. The method was immunoSEQ multiplex PCR; TCRdb's version includes in-frame clones alone and lacks a portion of them. Of about 90,000 clones in the sample, around four fifths are singletons; the top ten hold approximately 8.8%. Time point in this sample: blood 4 weeks post-SBRT, at nephrectomy. Stated treatment: 15 Gy SBRT to primary tumor, nephrectomy 4 weeks later.

The material was blood, obtained from a patient whose treatment included radiotherapy and nephrectomy. This TCR derives from a man in his fifties or sixties with renal cell carcinoma. This sequence joins TRBV9 and TRBJ2-5; a weak D match, TRBD2 (5 bases). The DNA of the CDR3 is TGTGCCAGCAGCGTAATAGAGGGTGGTGGAGAGACCCAGTACTTC. Protein: CASSVIEGGGETQYF.